A selection of T cell receptor beta chains follows, all from one sample in a study of T cells in Graves' hyperthyroidism and ophthalmopathy. From the multiplex PCR reads, TCRdb called clonotypes with MiXCR, one entry per CDR3 protein. The data contain 300,000 to 350,000 distinct CDR3 sequences, under 25% of them singletons. Sequencing was carried out using blood. Receptors originate from a woman in her forties or fifties with Graves' hyperthyroidism. The CDR3 runs from the conserved cysteine through the conserved F or W. The order of the fields is V gene, D gene, clone size, J gene, CDR3 protein, CDR3 DNA. D genes are given only for firm matches. Rows may omit the clone size; those that give it use once, few, many or a size class.

v_gene: TRBV11-2
d_gene: TRBD2
abundance: few
j_gene: TRBJ2-2
CDR3aa: CASSLVGLAENTGELFF
CDR3nt: TGTGCCAGCAGCTTAGTCGGACTAGCGGAGAACACCGGGGAGCTGTTTTTT

v_gene: TRBV29-1
d_gene: NA
abundance: once
j_gene: TRBJ1-4
CDR3aa: CSVEGPRDPEKLFF
CDR3nt: TGCAGCGTTGAAGGTCCTAGGGACCCCGAAAAACTGTTTTTT

v_gene: TRBV30
d_gene: NA
abundance: many
j_gene: TRBJ1-5
CDR3aa: CAWSSGMGQPQHF
CDR3nt: TGTGCCTGGAGTTCAGGAATGGGTCAGCCCCAGCATTTT

v_gene: TRBV19
d_gene: TRBD1
abundance: few
j_gene: TRBJ1-1
CDR3aa: CASTTGGANTEAFF
CDR3nt: TGTGCCAGTACCACAGGGGGCGCGAACACTGAAGCTTTCTTT

v_gene: TRBV28
d_gene: TRBD2
abundance: NA
j_gene: TRBJ2-7
CDR3aa: CASSFGGRTYEQYF
CDR3nt: TGTGCCAGCAGTTTCGGCGGGAGGACCTACGAGCAGTACTTC

v_gene: TRBV12-3/TRBV12-4
d_gene: NA
abundance: many
j_gene: TRBJ1-1
CDR3aa: CASSFSQGTTEAFF
CDR3nt: TGTGCCAGCAGTTTTAGTCAGGGAACCACTGAAGCTTTCTTT

v_gene: TRBV28
d_gene: NA
abundance: NA
j_gene: TRBJ2-1
CDR3aa: CASRNYYNEQFF
CDR3nt: TGTGCCAGCAGGAATTACTACAATGAGCAGTTCTTC

v_gene: TRBV2
d_gene: TRBD1
abundance: NA
j_gene: TRBJ2-1
CDR3aa: CASNDRGSYNEQFF
CDR3nt: TGTGCCAGCAACGACAGGGGTTCGTACAATGAGCAGTTCTTC

v_gene: TRBV2
d_gene: NA
abundance: few
j_gene: TRBJ1-5
CDR3aa: CASSSRGPFQPQHF
CDR3nt: TGTGCCAGCAGTAGCAGGGGACCTTTTCAGCCCCAGCATTTT

v_gene: TRBV20-1
d_gene: NA
abundance: many
j_gene: TRBJ2-5
CDR3aa: CSARDLAPRETQYF
CDR3nt: TGCAGTGCTAGAGATCTCGCGCCGCGGGAGACCCAGTACTTC

v_gene: TRBV2
d_gene: NA
abundance: many
j_gene: TRBJ2-7
CDR3aa: CASSPKVVLSTYEQYF
CDR3nt: TGTGCCAGCAGCCCTAAGGTGGTTCTTTCGACCTACGAGCAGTACTTC

v_gene: TRBV12-3/TRBV12-4
d_gene: NA
abundance: many
j_gene: TRBJ2-7
CDR3aa: CASSLEGGLYEQYF
CDR3nt: TGTGCCAGCAGTTTGGAGGGGGGGCTCTACGAGCAGTACTTC

v_gene: TRBV28
d_gene: TRBD2
abundance: many
j_gene: TRBJ2-2
CDR3aa: CASSPTRTSGNTGELFF
CDR3nt: TGTGCCAGCAGTCCTACTCGGACTAGCGGGAACACCGGGGAGCTGTTTTTT

v_gene: TRBV10-3
d_gene: NA
abundance: many
j_gene: TRBJ1-1
CDR3aa: CATGLGTEAFF
CDR3nt: TGTGCCACCGGCCTGGGCACTGAAGCTTTCTTT

v_gene: TRBV2
d_gene: NA
abundance: NA
j_gene: TRBJ2-1
CDR3aa: CASQPLLAPLLDEQFF
CDR3nt: TGTGCCAGCCAACCTCTCCTAGCCCCCTTATTGGATGAGCAGTTCTTC

v_gene: TRBV2
d_gene: NA
abundance: NA
j_gene: TRBJ1-1
CDR3aa: CASSSTGITEAFF
CDR3nt: TGTGCCAGCAGTTCTACAGGGATCACTGAAGCTTTCTTT

v_gene: TRBV5-1
d_gene: TRBD1
abundance: many
j_gene: TRBJ2-5
CDR3aa: CASSLAGRGLAMETQYF
CDR3nt: TGCGCCAGCAGCTTGGCCGGCAGGGGGCTTGCCATGGAGACCCAGTACTTC

v_gene: TRBV4-1
d_gene: NA
abundance: few
j_gene: TRBJ2-2
CDR3aa: CASSQEQRGELFF
CDR3nt: TGCGCCAGCAGCCAGGAACAGCGCGGGGAGCTGTTTTTT

v_gene: TRBV10-3
d_gene: TRBD1
abundance: NA
j_gene: TRBJ1-5
CDR3aa: CAIAAGGQGNQPQHF
CDR3nt: TGTGCCATCGCTGCAGGTGGACAGGGAAATCAGCCCCAGCATTTT

v_gene: TRBV19
d_gene: TRBD1
abundance: NA
j_gene: TRBJ1-5
CDR3aa: CASSIDRAGQPQHF
CDR3nt: TGTGCCAGTAGTATCGACAGGGCTGGCCAGCCCCAGCATTTT

v_gene: TRBV5-1
d_gene: NA
abundance: NA
j_gene: TRBJ1-1
CDR3aa: CASSLASRANTEAFF
CDR3nt: TGCGCCAGCAGCTTGGCGAGCAGGGCGAACACTGAAGCTTTCTTT

v_gene: TRBV24-1
d_gene: TRBD1
abundance: NA
j_gene: TRBJ2-6
CDR3aa: CATSDAGTGSPGANVLTF
CDR3nt: TGTGCCACCAGTGACGCCGGGACAGGGAGCCCTGGGGCCAACGTCCTGACTTTC

v_gene: TRBV7-8
d_gene: NA
abundance: many
j_gene: TRBJ1-1
CDR3aa: CATQQGRNTEAFF
CDR3nt: TGTGCCACCCAACAGGGAAGGAACACTGAAGCTTTCTTT

v_gene: TRBV2
d_gene: TRBD1
abundance: many
j_gene: TRBJ2-7
CDR3aa: CASSGQGRPYEQYF
CDR3nt: TGTGCCAGCAGTGGACAGGGACGGCCCTACGAGCAGTACTTC

v_gene: TRBV28
d_gene: TRBD1
abundance: many
j_gene: TRBJ2-7
CDR3aa: CASSPQTGFEQYF
CDR3nt: TGTGCCAGCAGTCCGCAGACAGGGTTCGAGCAGTACTTC

v_gene: TRBV19
d_gene: TRBD1
abundance: NA
j_gene: TRBJ2-1
CDR3aa: CASSIGSRTGTHEQFF
CDR3nt: TGTGCCAGTAGTATAGGGTCCCGGACAGGGACCCATGAGCAGTTCTTC

v_gene: TRBV10-2
d_gene: TRBD2
abundance: few
j_gene: TRBJ2-1
CDR3aa: CASSVNRLADNEQFF
CDR3nt: TGCGCCAGCAGCGTCAATAGACTAGCGGACAATGAGCAGTTCTTC

v_gene: TRBV20-1
d_gene: NA
abundance: NA
j_gene: TRBJ1-5
CDR3aa: CSARPSGTRTQHF
CDR3nt: TGCAGTGCTAGACCTTCCGGGACGAGGACCCAGCATTTT

v_gene: TRBV28
d_gene: NA
abundance: many
j_gene: TRBJ1-5
CDR3aa: CASSAGGPGSNQPQHF
CDR3nt: TGTGCCAGCAGTGCGGGGGGGCCTGGGAGCAATCAGCCCCAGCATTTT

v_gene: TRBV20-1
d_gene: TRBD2
abundance: many
j_gene: TRBJ2-7
CDR3aa: CSARERREGLGSTEQYF
CDR3nt: TGCAGTGCTAGAGAGCGGCGGGAGGGCCTTGGATCCACCGAGCAGTACTTC

v_gene: TRBV6-5
d_gene: NA
abundance: many
j_gene: TRBJ2-7
CDR3aa: CASSYSSVGGRHEQYF
CDR3nt: TGTGCCAGCAGTTACTCGTCCGTGGGGGGTAGGCACGAGCAGTACTTC

v_gene: TRBV28
d_gene: NA
abundance: many
j_gene: TRBJ2-1
CDR3aa: CASNYLGKGSYNEQFF
CDR3nt: TGTGCCAGCAATTATCTTGGTAAGGGTTCCTACAATGAGCAGTTCTTC

v_gene: TRBV12-3/TRBV12-4
d_gene: TRBD2
abundance: NA
j_gene: TRBJ2-5
CDR3aa: CAGSSGRRETQYF
CDR3nt: TGTGCCGGCAGCTCCGGGAGGCGAGAGACCCAGTACTTC

v_gene: TRBV5-1
d_gene: NA
abundance: NA
j_gene: TRBJ2-2
CDR3aa: CASSIRGPGAMTGELFF
CDR3nt: TGCGCCAGCAGCATCAGGGGTCCCGGGGCGATGACCGGGGAGCTGTTTTTT

v_gene: TRBV29-1
d_gene: TRBD1
abundance: many
j_gene: TRBJ1-1
CDR3aa: CSYRDRGMNTEAFF
CDR3nt: TGCAGCTACCGGGACAGGGGAATGAACACTGAAGCTTTCTTT

v_gene: TRBV28
d_gene: TRBD2
abundance: many
j_gene: TRBJ2-7
CDR3aa: CASSPPGLVYYEQYF
CDR3nt: TGTGCCAGCAGCCCCCCCGGACTAGTGTACTACGAGCAGTACTTC

v_gene: TRBV7-2
d_gene: TRBD2
abundance: few
j_gene: TRBJ2-1
CDR3aa: CASRTLAGKSYNEQFF
CDR3nt: TGTGCCAGCAGAACCTTAGCGGGAAAATCATACAATGAGCAGTTCTTC

v_gene: TRBV6-1
d_gene: TRBD2
abundance: many
j_gene: TRBJ2-7
CDR3aa: CAIQREGQFSEQYF
CDR3nt: TGTGCCATCCAGCGGGAGGGCCAATTTAGCGAGCAGTACTTC

v_gene: TRBV20-1
d_gene: TRBD2
abundance: many
j_gene: TRBJ2-5
CDR3aa: CSARLSGAIQETQYF
CDR3nt: TGCAGTGCTAGACTAAGCGGGGCCATCCAAGAGACCCAGTACTTC

v_gene: TRBV6-1
d_gene: NA
abundance: many
j_gene: TRBJ1-1
CDR3aa: CASSPSWAEAFF
CDR3nt: TGTGCCAGCAGCCCCTCCTGGGCTGAAGCTTTCTTT

v_gene: TRBV20-1
d_gene: NA
abundance: few
j_gene: TRBJ1-5
CDR3aa: CSASDSSNQPQHF
CDR3nt: TGCAGTGCTAGCGACAGCAGCAATCAGCCCCAGCATTTT

v_gene: TRBV7-2
d_gene: TRBD2
abundance: many
j_gene: TRBJ2-1
CDR3aa: CASSLGLAGNEQFF
CDR3nt: TGTGCTAGCAGCTTAGGGCTAGCGGGCAATGAGCAGTTCTTC

v_gene: TRBV5-1
d_gene: TRBD2
abundance: many
j_gene: TRBJ2-1
CDR3aa: CASRISGSSYNEQFF
CDR3nt: TGCGCCAGCAGGATTAGCGGGAGCTCCTACAATGAGCAGTTCTTC

v_gene: TRBV28
d_gene: NA
abundance: many
j_gene: TRBJ2-3
CDR3aa: CASRVRTDTQYF
CDR3nt: TGTGCCAGCAGGGTCCGCACAGATACGCAGTATTTT